The rows below give T cell receptor beta chains drawn from one sample of a study of shared T cell receptors in the human thymus. The repertoire was sequenced with immunoSEQ multiplex PCR; TCRdb's copy has only in-frame clones and lacks some. This sample has some 720,000 clones, with approximately 88% found just once. These same data were also listed under a study on human thymus T cells.

The sequenced sample consisted of thymocytes. Every receptor here comes from a boy less than two years old with a congenital heart defect. Each CDR3 is given with its conserved first and last residue. The D gene is left open where the match is weak. Not every row has a clone size; where given, it reads once, few, many or a size class.

j_call,d_call,v_call,clone_size,cdr3_nt,cdr3_aa
TRBJ1-5,.,TRBV28,.,TGTGCCAGCAGTTTATGGGTCGGGCCCCAGCATTTT,CASSLWVGPQHF
TRBJ2-2,TRBD2,TRBV9,.,TGTGCCAGCAGCGTAGTCCCTAGCGGGAACACCGGGGAGCTGTTTTTT,CASSVVPSGNTGELFF
TRBJ2-7,.,TRBV7-4,.,TGTGCCAGCAGCATAAGAGGCGAGCAGTACTTC,CASSIRGEQYF
TRBJ1-5,.,TRBV7-8,.,TGTGCCAGCAGCTTAGGTACAACCTGGGGGGTACCCCGGGCCTATAGCAATCAGCCCCAGCATTTT,CASSLGTTWGVPRAYSNQPQHF
TRBJ2-3,TRBD2,TRBV4-3,.,TGCGCCAGCAGCCAAGATTTAACAGCGGGGGCGACAGATACGCAGTATTTT,CASSQDLTAGATDTQYF
TRBJ1-2,.,TRBV4-1,.,TGCGCCAGCAGCCAAGAGTGGTCGGGGAGGGAATATGGCTACACCTTC,CASSQEWSGREYGYTF
TRBJ2-4,TRBD1,TRBV2,.,TGTGCCAGCAGTCCGGGACAGGGGAACATTCAGTACTTC,CASSPGQGNIQYF
TRBJ1-5,TRBD1,TRBV19,.,TGTGCCAGTAGTGAAAAGGGACAGGGGAATCAGCCCCAGCATTTT,CASSEKGQGNQPQHF
TRBJ2-1,TRBD2,TRBV4-1,.,TGCGCCAGCAGCCAAGGCGGGGGGCCGGGGGATGAGCAGTTCTTC,CASSQGGGPGDEQFF
TRBJ2-7,TRBD2,TRBV7-2,.,TGTGCCAGCTGGGCTAGCGGACACGAGCAGTACTTC,CASWASGHEQYF
TRBJ2-4,.,TRBV4-3,.,TGCGCCAGCAGCCAAGATTCAGGCCCAATTCCGTACATTCAGTACTTC,CASSQDSGPIPYIQYF
TRBJ2-3,TRBD2,TRBV5-8,once,TGTGCCAGCAGCGGGGGACTAGCGGGGGATGCTAGCACAGATACGCAGTATTTT,CASSGGLAGDASTDTQYF
TRBJ1-2,TRBD1,TRBV19,once,TGTGCCAGTAGTGAGGGGACAGGGGAGGAGGACTATGGCTACACCTTC,CASSEGTGEEDYGYTF
TRBJ2-3,TRBD2,TRBV30,.,TGTGCCTGGAGTGTACTAGCATATCGCGGGAGGGGTGATACGCAGTATTTT,CAWSVLAYRGRGDTQYF
TRBJ2-7,TRBD1,TRBV18,.,TGTGCCAGCTCACCAACCAGGGGGCATAGGTCCTACGAGCAGTACTTC,CASSPTRGHRSYEQYF
TRBJ2-1,TRBD1,TRBV29-1,.,TGCAGCGTGACCTCGACAGGGAGTTCCGATGAGCAGTTCTTC,CSVTSTGSSDEQFF